This T cell receptor beta chain was profiled in a study of T-cell reconstitution after alpha-beta-depleted transplantation in children. The study's findings and limits: By about two months after transplant, alpha-beta T cells reportedly arose from several hundred graft clones that had expanded.

With regard to this clonotype: Its target is unknown.

A library of TCRbeta sequences, prepared with unique molecular identifiers, was generated. Each CDR3 protein is one row after TCRdb ran MiXCR on the PCR reads. The sample lists a few hundred thousand distinct CDR3 sequences, about a quarter occurring once. The TCR was taken from a boy in the first two years of life with Wiskott-Aldrich syndrome, due to receive a stem cell transplant. This material consisted of PBMCs, taken before TCRalphabeta/CD19-depleted stem cell transplant.

The CDR3 bases are TGCGCCAGCAGCTTTCGCGACCCACGTCATGAGCAGTTCTTC. Amino acid sequence: CASSFRDPRHEQFF. The genes are TRBV5-1 and TRBJ2-1; no reliable D call. The CDR3 has 14 residues. Germline CDR1 SGHRS, CDR2 YFSETQ. V was trimmed by 2 bases and J by 8 bases, leaving 14 bases between them.